The rows below give T cell receptor beta chains drawn from one sample of a study of blood T cells in healthy people across ages. TCRdb re-analysed the 5' RACE reads in MiXCR, keeping a single row per CDR3 protein. Here the sample spans 600,000 to 900,000 distinct CDR3 sequences, about a quarter being singletons. These data also formed part of another study, on T cells of mothers and their children.

The sequenced sample consisted of blood. The receptors originated from a boy aged 5-17 years in good health. Each CDR3 is given with its conserved first and last residue. The D gene is left open where the match is weak. Where a row states a size, it is once, few, many or the class of an expanded clone; other rows omit it.

J	D	V	size	DNA	CDR3
TRBJ1-4	TRBD1	TRBV6-2/TRBV6-3	few	TGTGCCAGTAGACCAGACAGGGTAAATGAAAAACTGTTTTTT	CASRPDRVNEKLFF
TRBJ2-7	NA	TRBV10-3	NA	TGTGCCATTTCCGGGACTGAAAGCTCCTACGAGCAGTACTTC	CAISGTESSYEQYF
TRBJ2-1	NA	TRBV5-5	few	TGTGCCAGCAGCGGACGGGACGGCTACAATGAGCAGTTCTTC	CASSGRDGYNEQFF
TRBJ1-6	NA	TRBV6-5	few	TGTGCCAGCAGCCTCTCGGACCCGAGTTCACCCCTCCACTTT	CASSLSDPSSPLHF
TRBJ2-1	TRBD2	TRBV27	NA	TGTGCCAGCAGTCTAGGGACTAGCGGGAGCAATGAGCGGTTCTTC	CASSLGTSGSNERFF
TRBJ2-5	TRBD1	TRBV28	many	TGTGCCAGCAGTTCCTCGACAGGGGGGAGAAGTGAGACCCAGTACTTC	CASSSSTGGRSETQYF
TRBJ2-3	NA	TRBV6-6	many	TGTGCCAGCAGAGGACTTACCACAGATACGCAGTATTTT	CASRGLTTDTQYF
TRBJ2-1	TRBD2	TRBV6-6	few	TGTGCCAGCAGACGGGCTAGCGGGAGAGGCTCCTACAATGAGCAGTTCTTC	CASRRASGRGSYNEQFF
TRBJ2-7	TRBD1	TRBV20-1	NA	TGCAGTGCGCTACCGGGACAGGGGAGCTCCTACGAGCAGTACTTC	CSALPGQGSSYEQYF
TRBJ2-1	TRBD1	TRBV29-1	NA	TGCAGCGTTGTAGGGACAGGGGGGGATGAGCAGTTCTTC	CSVVGTGGDEQFF
TRBJ2-7	NA	TRBV30	NA	TGTGCCTGGAGCTTCAATCGCAACTACGAGCAGTACTTC	CAWSFNRNYEQYF
TRBJ2-1	NA	TRBV29-1	few	TGCAGCGTTGAAGAAGGGACCTACAATGAGCAGTTCTTC	CSVEEGTYNEQFF
TRBJ2-7	NA	TRBV4-1	NA	TGCGCCAGCAGCCACCCGAACTCTGCCGAGCAGTACTTC	CASSHPNSAEQYF
TRBJ2-7	TRBD1	TRBV20-1	NA	TGCAGTGCTTCCGAGACAGGGGGCTCCTACGAGCAGTACTTC	CSASETGGSYEQYF
TRBJ1-4	TRBD1	TRBV6-1	NA	TGTGCCAGCAGCCCCCGGACAGGCCTTTCCAATGAAAAACTGTTTTTT	CASSPRTGLSNEKLFF
TRBJ2-2	NA	TRBV6-5	NA	TGTGCCAGCAGTTACGATAACACCGGGGAGCTGTTTTTT	CASSYDNTGELFF
TRBJ1-1	NA	TRBV20-1	few	TGCAGTGCTAGAGGGGTAGAACACCAGGGGACTGAAGCTTTCTTT	CSARGVEHQGTEAFF
TRBJ1-2	NA	TRBV11-2	few	TGTGCCAGCAGCTCACAGGGTCCCTATGGCTACACCTTC	CASSSQGPYGYTF
TRBJ2-5	TRBD1	TRBV11-2	few	TGTGCCAGCAGAAAGACAGGGCGTGGGGAGACCCAGTACTTC	CASRKTGRGETQYF
TRBJ2-3	NA	TRBV29-1	few	TGCAGCGTGGTAGCGGTCGATACGCAGTATTTT	CSVVAVDTQYF
TRBJ2-7	NA	TRBV20-1	few	TGCAGTGCGAGCACCCCCAGCGGGTCGTCCTACGAGCAGTACTTC	CSASTPSGSSYEQYF
TRBJ1-2	NA	TRBV2	few	TGTGCCAGCACTGTACAAGGTGGTAACTATGGCTACACCTTC	CASTVQGGNYGYTF
TRBJ2-4	NA	TRBV20-1	NA	TGCAGTGCTTCTCAAAACATTCAGTACTTC	CSASQNIQYF
TRBJ2-2	TRBD2	TRBV20-1	NA	TGCAGTGCTAGAGAACTAGCGGGGAACACCGGGGAGCTGTTTTTT	CSARELAGNTGELFF
TRBJ2-2	NA	TRBV29-1	few	TGCAGCGTTGAAACGGCCGCCGGGGTCGGGGAGCTGTTTTTT	CSVETAAGVGELFF
TRBJ1-2	NA	TRBV19	NA	TGTGCCAGTAGTCTAGGACTGGCCGGCTACACCTTC	CASSLGLAGYTF
TRBJ1-2	NA	TRBV7-6	NA	TGTGCCAGCAGCGCGGACCTAAGGGGGTATGGCTACACCTTC	CASSADLRGYGYTF
TRBJ2-7	NA	TRBV28	NA	TGTGCCAGCAGTTTAAAAGGGTACTACGAGCAGTACTTC	CASSLKGYYEQYF
TRBJ2-3	NA	TRBV7-9	NA	TGTGCCAGCAGCTTAACGGGGATTGAGACAGATACGCAGTATTTT	CASSLTGIETDTQYF
TRBJ1-3	NA	TRBV7-9	many	TGTGCCAGCAGCCTTGACAGGAACCCGTGGAACACCATATATTTT	CASSLDRNPWNTIYF
TRBJ2-7	TRBD2	TRBV25-1	few	TGTGCCAGCAGCGGACTAGCCCCAGGGGAGCAGTACTTC	CASSGLAPGEQYF
TRBJ2-4	TRBD2	TRBV3-1	few	TGTGCCAGCAGCCAAGGCATTAGCGGGGCCTGGCTAGCCAAAAACATTCAGTACTTC	CASSQGISGAWLAKNIQYF
TRBJ2-4	NA	TRBV20-1	NA	TGCAGTGCTGGGACCTGGGACTTCACGGACATTCAGTACTTC	CSAGTWDFTDIQYF
TRBJ2-7	NA	TRBV10-3	NA	TGTGCCATCAGGGTGGGCTACGAGCAGTACTTC	CAIRVGYEQYF
TRBJ1-5	NA	TRBV28	NA	TGTGCCAGCAGGGAACAGGGCGGCAATCAGCCCCGGCATTTT	CASREQGGNQPRHF
TRBJ2-5	NA	TRBV29-1	NA	TGCAGCGTAAACAGGGAAGGGGGCCAAGAGACCCAGTACTTC	CSVNREGGQETQYF
TRBJ2-7	NA	TRBV27	many	TGTGCCAGCAGTTTAATTGGCTCAGGAGGGGAGCAGTACTTC	CASSLIGSGGEQYF
TRBJ2-5	NA	TRBV28	NA	TGTGCCAGCAGTTTGTGGAGTAGGCAGACCCAGTACTTC	CASSLWSRQTQYF
TRBJ2-4	NA	TRBV5-1	NA	TGCGCCAGCAGCTTCGGTGGCATTCAGCACTTC	CASSFGGIQHF
TRBJ1-4	NA	TRBV20-1	NA	TGCAGTGCTGCACTCCCACCGACCAATGAAAAACTGTTTTTT	CSAALPPTNEKLFF
TRBJ1-2	NA	TRBV2	NA	TGTGCCAGCAGTGAAGCAGGGGTCGGGTTGTCCTATGGCTACACCTTC	CASSEAGVGLSYGYTF
TRBJ2-7	NA	TRBV21-1	few	TGTGCCAGCAGCAAAGAGTTGACAGGCCCAGATAGTGGCGAGCAGTACTTC	CASSKELTGPDSGEQYF
TRBJ2-3	TRBD2	TRBV18	few	TGTGCCAGCTCCCCAACTAGCGGGCTACCAGATACGCAGTATTTT	CASSPTSGLPDTQYF
TRBJ2-1	TRBD2	TRBV5-1	NA	TGCGCCAGCAGCTCAATGACTAGCGGCTACAATGAGCAGTTCTTC	CASSSMTSGYNEQFF
TRBJ2-2	TRBD2	TRBV5-1	NA	TGCGCCAGCAGCCCACCAGCGGGGGGGCCCCCCGGGGAGCTGTTTTTT	CASSPPAGGPPGELFF
TRBJ1-1	NA	TRBV20-1	few	TGCAGTGCTAGAGATCTGCCAGGGACGAAAGCTTTCTTT	CSARDLPGTKAFF
TRBJ2-4	NA	TRBV10-2	few	TGCGCCAGCATTGAGACAGGATCCAAAAACATTCAGTACTTC	CASIETGSKNIQYF
TRBJ2-7	NA	TRBV20-1	NA	TGCAGTGCTGGACTGTTACTACACTCCTACGAGCAGTACTTC	CSAGLLLHSYEQYF
TRBJ2-6	NA	TRBV6-1	few	TGTGCCAGCAGTGATCTACCTGGGGCTAACGTCCTGACTTTC	CASSDLPGANVLTF
TRBJ2-1	TRBD2	TRBV2	NA	TGTGCCAGCGCGGGCGGGGGACGGTTCTACAATGAGCAGTTCTTC	CASAGGGRFYNEQFF
TRBJ2-7	NA	TRBV29-1	few	TGCAGCGTTGGCTCCAGGGTGGGCTCCTACGAGCAGTACTTC	CSVGSRVGSYEQYF
TRBJ2-7	TRBD2	TRBV5-1	NA	TGCGCCAGCAGCTTAACTAGCGGGGGGTCCTACGAGCAGTACTTC	CASSLTSGGSYEQYF
TRBJ2-7	NA	TRBV9	NA	TGTGCCAGCAGCATTCAGGGTTTAGGCGAGCAGTACTTC	CASSIQGLGEQYF